These 18 T cell receptor beta chains originate from one sample sequenced in a study of blood T cell repertoires in COVID-19 (dated by TCRdb to 2020 to 2021). Library construction relied on the immunoSEQ multiplex PCR assay. The source is immuneACCESS, and TCRdb retained only in-frame sequences with V and J called. Part of the clones is not carried over; for the studies checked, unresolved V genes explain less than half of this, and the remainder is unexplained. This sample comprises 120,000 or so clones, more than 65% of them detected only once. Of the sample, around a quarter falls within the top ten clones. The sample taken for sequencing was peripheral blood. The receptors here all came from a human donor in a cohort sampled during active COVID-19.

The V gene is TRBV19, the J gene TRBJ2-3; the D gene is possibly TRBD2 (8 bases). Germline V gene data show CDR1 as LNHDA and CDR2 as SQIVND (reference sequence). The CDR3 has 14 amino acids. V lost 10 bases and J 4 bases, leaving 18 bases between the germline ends. CDR3 DNA: TGTGCCACTACGAGGGGGCGGGGGGCAGATACGCAGTATTTT. Translation gives CATTRGRGADTQYF.

This chain connects TRBV18 to TRBJ1-1; 8 bases align to TRBD1. Germline CDR1 KGHSH, CDR2 LQKENI. The CDR3 totals 14 residues. V was clipped by 3 bases and J by 1 base; unmatched bases: 1. CDR3 DNA sequence: TGTGCCAGCTCACCTCAGGGGGCGAACACTGAAGCTTTCTTT. This gives the protein CASSPQGANTEAFF.

V usage is TRBV20-1 and J usage is TRBJ1-2; D gene ambiguous. There are 15 residues in the CDR3. Germline V gene sequence: CDR1 DFQATT, CDR2 SNEGSKA (reference sequence). V gave up 3 bases and J gave up 7 bases, with 21 bases separating them. The CDR3 bases are TGCAGTGCTAGTCCCCGGAGCACTTCGGGTGGTGGCTACACCTTC. Translating it yields CSASPRSTSGGGYTF.

This clone has a single count. This rearrangement joins TRBV19 to TRBJ1-1, with 9 positions matching TRBD1. The CDR3 sequence is 15 residues long. V dropped 6 bases and J dropped 6; count of bases not matched to a gene: 11. Germline assignment: CDR1 LNHDA and CDR2 SQIVND (reference sequence). The CDR3 nucleotides are TGTGCCAGTAGGACTTCCGGGACAGGGAGGTCTGAAGCTTTCTTT. Amino acid sequence: CASRTSGTGRSEAFF.

This clone appeared a single time. The chain has TRBV18 and TRBJ2-5; 7 positions agree with TRBD1. Looked up from germline, CDR1 is KGHSH and CDR2 is LQKENI. V lost 3 bases and J lost 14; bases outside the gene matches: 12. The CDR3 covers 13 residues. CDR3 protein: CASSPNHSGTVYF. CDR3 DNA sequence: TGTGCCAGCTCACCTAACCACTCCGGGACAGTCTACTTC.

CDR3 nucleotides: TGTGCCAGCAGCTTCCCCGTGGATACGCAGTATTTT. This gives the protein CASSFPVDTQYF. This chain connects TRBV7-9 to TRBJ2-3; D not certain. The CDR3 totals 12 residues. Trimming took off 3 bases at V and 6 bases at J, with 7 bases between the two ends. The germline V gene has CDR1 SEHNR and CDR2 FQNEAQ (reference sequence).

The rearrangement joins TRBV18 to TRBJ1-2, with D maybe TRBD1 (6 bases). The germline V and J ends were trimmed by 2 bases and 4 bases, with 11 bases remaining between them. Germline V gene lookup returns CDR1 KGHSH and CDR2 LQKENI. The CDR3 has 14 residues. This CDR3 reads CASSPGDTTYGYTF. CDR3 in DNA: TGTGCCAGCTCACCAGGGGACACTACCTATGGCTACACCTTC.

This clone came up once. CDR3 amino acids: CASSDGTGDRYEQYF. The CDR3 bases are TGTGCCAGCAGTGACGGGACAGGGGACCGCTACGAGCAGTACTTC. The rearrangement joins TRBV6-2 or TRBV6-3 to TRBJ2-7, with 10 bases fitting TRBD1. V shed 5 bases and J 3 bases; nucleotides not matched to a gene: 7. Germline V gene lookup returns CDR1 MNHEY and CDR2 SVGEGT. The length of the CDR3 is 15 residues.

This clone was counted only a few times. V gene TRBV6-5 combines with J gene TRBJ2-7; D is possibly TRBD1 (5 bases). V gave up 9 bases and J gave up 3 bases, with 21 bases separating them. CDR1 is MNHEY and CDR2 is SVGAGI in the germline V gene. The length of the CDR3 is 15 residues. CDR3 coding DNA: TGTGCCAGTAAACTCGTCCAGGGTAACCTCTACGAGCAGTACTTC. It yields the protein CASKLVQGNLYEQYF.

This clone was detected only a few times. Other DNA sequences in this sample translate to the same CDR3. The J gene is TRBJ1-2, the V gene TRBV18, with 8 bases matching TRBD1. V was pared by 2 bases and J by 6 bases, with 5 bases of the junction left unmatched. This CDR3 comprises 14 residues. Germline CDR1 KGHSH, CDR2 LQKENI. CDR3 sequence (DNA): TGTGCCAGCTCACCAGGACAGGGCGAAGATGGCTACACCTTC. It translates to CASSPGQGEDGYTF.

The chain has TRBV23-1 and TRBJ1-4; D is unresolved. TRBV23-1 is noted as an ORF with a role that remains uncertain. This CDR3 has 11 residues. V lost 10 bases to trimming and J lost 8 bases, with 11 bases between them. CDR3 bases: TGCGCCACTCCACCAGGAGAAAAACTGTTTTTT. Its protein is CATPPGEKLFF.

The chain carries TRBV5-5 and TRBJ1-2; tentatively, D is TRBD1 (5 bases). The CDR3 spans 15 residues. The germline V gene encodes CDR1 SGHKS and CDR2 YYEKEE (reference sequence). The germline V and J ends were trimmed by 1 base and 5 bases, with 15 bases remaining between them. DNA of the CDR3: TGTGCCAGCAGCTTGTCGGTGACAGAAATTTATGGCTACACCTTC. It translates to CASSLSVTEIYGYTF.

V and J are TRBV14 and TRBJ1-2, with D maybe TRBD1 (5 bases). V shed 0 bases and J shed 8 bases, with 7 bases lying between them. This CDR3 is 12 amino acids long. Germline V gene data show CDR1 as SGHDN and CDR2 as FVKESK. The CDR3 region has the DNA TGTGCCAGCAGCCAAGATGGGGGGGGCTACACCTTC. Its translation is CASSQDGGGYTF.

A note on this clone: The germline gene is not matched at one end of the junction; a read error may be the cause. The gene calls are TRBV3-1 (or the pseudogene TRBV3-2) and TRBJ2-7; TRBD2 agrees at 9 bases. Germline-derived CDR1 and CDR2 are LGHDT and YNNKEL (reference sequence). The length of the CDR3 is 11 residues. Here the CDR3 reads CASSQNSGSLF. The CDR3 nucleotides are TGTGCCAGCAGCCAAAATAGCGGGAGCCTCTTC.

This clone was counted only a few times. The chain uses TRBV7-8 and TRBJ2-7; D is possibly TRBD1 (5 bases). V lost 2 bases, J lost 3 bases, and 14 bases lay in between. Per germline, CDR1 SGHVS and CDR2 FQNEAQ. The CDR3 totals 15 residues. The CDR3 spells CASSLRMLTGYEQYF. Here the CDR3 DNA reads TGTGCCAGCAGCTTACGCATGCTTACAGGCTACGAGCAGTACTTC.

The chain recombines TRBV7-9 with TRBJ1-1; the D is unclear. Germline V gene sequence: CDR1 SEHNR, CDR2 FQNEAQ (reference sequence). This CDR3 comprises 15 residues. With 4 bases removed from V and 0 bases from J, the gap between germline ends came to 12 bases. DNA of the CDR3: TGTGCCAGCAGCTGGCGGGCGGGCATGAACACTGAAGCTTTCTTT. Translated: CASSWRAGMNTEAFF.

The rearrangement joins TRBV19 to TRBJ2-5; TRBD1 aligns across 7 bases. The CDR3 runs to 13 residues. CDR1 is LNHDA, CDR2 SQIVND, per germline (reference sequence). V dropped 5 bases and J dropped 4; count of bases not matched to a gene: 4. DNA for the CDR3: TGTGCCAGTAGTCTCTACAGGGGAGAGACCCAGTACTTC. Its translation: CASSLYRGETQYF.

The chain has TRBV7-9 and TRBJ2-1, with D unclear. The CDR3 loop spans 15 amino acids. From germline, CDR1 is SEHNR and CDR2 FQNEAQ (reference sequence). V lost 1 base and J lost 1, with 8 bases in between. The CDR3 DNA sequence: TGTGCCAGCAGCTTAGATGGCGGATCCTACAATGAGCAGTTCTTC. This translates into CASSLDGGSYNEQFF.